The clone carrying this T cell receptor beta chain was seen a handful of times. The antigen remains unidentified. The assay was immunoSEQ multiplex PCR, and TCRdb's table has in-frame clones only and misses some. The repertoire holds fewer than 2.5 million clones, with over 85% as singletons. The sample is drawn from a study of shared clonotypes between healthy human individuals. The CDR3 sequence is 15 residues long. Germline CDR1 SGHVS, CDR2 FQNEAQ. Trimming took 1 base from V and 0 from J, leaving 7 bases between them. Findings and limits, study-wide: About 5% was the fraction of naive CD4 clonotypes found shared across several donors.

The rearrangement links TRBV7-8 to TRBJ1-5; D remains unclear. This clonotype was sampled from a man in his late teens or twenties in good health. Some clones in this sample may be carry-over from other donors' samples. Sequencing input: naive CD4+ T cells from PBMCs. Indicated subset: CD45RA+ positively selected. The CDR3 sequence is CASSLETVSNQPQHF. CDR3 nucleotide sequence: TGTGCCAGCAGCTTAGAGACGGTTAGCAATCAGCCCCAGCATTTT. The full variable domain, in which reference TRBV7-8 and TRBJ1-5 provide the parts outside the CDR3, is GAGVSQSPRYKVAKRGQDVALRCDPISGHVSLFWYQQALGQGPEFLTYFQNEAQLDKSGLPSDRFFAERPEGSVSTLKIQRTQQEDSAVYLCASSLETVSNQPQHFGDGTRLSIL.